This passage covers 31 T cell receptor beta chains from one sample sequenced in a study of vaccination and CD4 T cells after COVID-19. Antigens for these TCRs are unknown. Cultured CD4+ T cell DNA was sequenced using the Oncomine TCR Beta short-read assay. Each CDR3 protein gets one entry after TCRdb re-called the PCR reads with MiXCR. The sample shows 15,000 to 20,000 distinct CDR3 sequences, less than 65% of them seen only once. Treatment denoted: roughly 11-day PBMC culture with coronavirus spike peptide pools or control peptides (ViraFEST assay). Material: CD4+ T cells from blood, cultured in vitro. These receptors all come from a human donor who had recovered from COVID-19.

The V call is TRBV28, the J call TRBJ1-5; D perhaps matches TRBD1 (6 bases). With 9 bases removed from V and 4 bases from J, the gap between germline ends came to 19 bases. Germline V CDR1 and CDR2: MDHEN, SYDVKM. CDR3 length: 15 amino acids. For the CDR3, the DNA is TGTGCCAGTCGGTCAGGGGAAACTATTAATCAGCCCCAGCATTTT. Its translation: CASRSGETINQPQHF.

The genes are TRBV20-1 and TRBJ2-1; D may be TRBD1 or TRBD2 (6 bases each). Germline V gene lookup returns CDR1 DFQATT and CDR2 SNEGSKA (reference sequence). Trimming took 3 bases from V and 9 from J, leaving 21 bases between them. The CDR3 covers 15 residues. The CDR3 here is CSASDYPGGLREQFF. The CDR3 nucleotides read TGCAGTGCTAGTGACTACCCCGGGGGCCTTCGTGAGCAGTTCTTC.

CDR3 sequence: CASSRGVDNEQFF. CDR3 in DNA: TGTGCCAGCAGCCGCGGGGTCGACAATGAGCAGTTCTTC. V usage is TRBV6-1 and J usage is TRBJ2-1, with D perhaps matching TRBD2 (6 bases). V was trimmed by 6 bases and J by 5 bases, leaving 11 bases between them. CDR1 is MNHNS, CDR2 SASEGT, per germline. The CDR3 totals 13 residues.

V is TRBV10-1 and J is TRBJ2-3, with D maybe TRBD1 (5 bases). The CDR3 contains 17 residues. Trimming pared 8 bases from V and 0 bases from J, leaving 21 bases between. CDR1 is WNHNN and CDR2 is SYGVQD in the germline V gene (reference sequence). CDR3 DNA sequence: TGCGCCAGCTCGCTTGCTACGACAGTCCGGAGCACAGATACGCAGTATTTT. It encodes CASSLATTVRSTDTQYF.

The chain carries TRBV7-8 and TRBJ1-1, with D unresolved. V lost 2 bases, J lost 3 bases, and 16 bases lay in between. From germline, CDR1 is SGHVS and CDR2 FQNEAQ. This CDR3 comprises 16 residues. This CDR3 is CASSLTPGWGDTEAFF. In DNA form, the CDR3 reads TGTGCCAGCAGCTTAACCCCGGGATGGGGTGACACTGAAGCTTTCTTT. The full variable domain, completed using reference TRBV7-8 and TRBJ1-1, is GAGVSQSPRYKVAKRGQDVALRCDPISGHVSLFWYQQALGQGPEFLTYFQNEAQLDKSGLPSDRFFAERPEGSVSTLKIQRTQQEDSAVYLCASSLTPGWGDTEAFFGQGTRLTVV.

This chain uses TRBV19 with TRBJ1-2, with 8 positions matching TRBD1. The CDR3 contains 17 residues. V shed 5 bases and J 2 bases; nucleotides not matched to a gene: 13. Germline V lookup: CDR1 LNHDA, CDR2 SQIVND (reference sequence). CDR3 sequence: CASSPGQGGWDNYGYTF. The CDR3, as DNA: TGTGCCAGTAGTCCAGGACAGGGAGGTTGGGACAACTATGGCTACACCTTC.

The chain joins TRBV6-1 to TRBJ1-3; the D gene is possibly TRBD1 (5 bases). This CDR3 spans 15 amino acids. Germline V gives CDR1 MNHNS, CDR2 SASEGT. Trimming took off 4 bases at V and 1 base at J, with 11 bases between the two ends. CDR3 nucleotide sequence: TGTGCCAGCAGTGTCCAGGGAGGGTCTGGAAACACCATATATTTT. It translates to CASSVQGGSGNTIYF.

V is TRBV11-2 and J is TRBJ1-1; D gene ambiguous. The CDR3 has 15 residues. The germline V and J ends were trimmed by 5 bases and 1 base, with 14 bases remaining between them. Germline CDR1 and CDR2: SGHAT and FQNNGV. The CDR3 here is CASSALRQPNTEAFF. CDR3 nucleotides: TGTGCCAGCAGCGCACTCAGACAACCGAACACTGAAGCTTTCTTT.

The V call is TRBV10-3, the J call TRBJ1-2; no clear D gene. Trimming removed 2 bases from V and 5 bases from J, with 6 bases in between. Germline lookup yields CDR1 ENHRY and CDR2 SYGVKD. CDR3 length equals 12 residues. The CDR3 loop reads CAISEEPYGYTF. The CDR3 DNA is TGTGCCATCAGTGAGGAGCCGTATGGCTACACCTTC.

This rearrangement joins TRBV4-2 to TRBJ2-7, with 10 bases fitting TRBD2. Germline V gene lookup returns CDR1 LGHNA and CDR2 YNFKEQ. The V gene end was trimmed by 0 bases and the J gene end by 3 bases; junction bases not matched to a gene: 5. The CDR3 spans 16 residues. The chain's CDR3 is CASSQDWLAGDYEQYF. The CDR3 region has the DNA TGTGCCAGCAGCCAAGATTGGCTAGCGGGAGACTACGAGCAGTACTTC.

Here the CDR3 DNA reads TGTGCCAGCAGCTTAGGTGGGGACAGGGCGGAGACCCAGTACTTC. Protein sequence: CASSLGGDRAETQYF. This rearrangement joins TRBV7-9 to TRBJ2-5, with TRBD1 matching 9 bases. From germline, CDR1 is SEHNR and CDR2 FQNEAQ (reference sequence). V dropped 1 base and J dropped 5; count of bases not matched to a gene: 5. There are 15 residues in the CDR3.

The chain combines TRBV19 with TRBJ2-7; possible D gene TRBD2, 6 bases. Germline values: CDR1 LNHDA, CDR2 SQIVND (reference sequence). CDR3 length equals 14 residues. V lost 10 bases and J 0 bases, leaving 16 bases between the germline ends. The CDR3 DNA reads TGTGCCACGGGGCTAGCGCTGGGCTCCTACGAGCAGTACTTC. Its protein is CATGLALGSYEQYF.

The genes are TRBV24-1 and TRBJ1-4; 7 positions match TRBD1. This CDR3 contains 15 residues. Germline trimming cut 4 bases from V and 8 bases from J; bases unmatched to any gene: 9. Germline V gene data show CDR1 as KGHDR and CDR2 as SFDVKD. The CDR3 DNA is TGTGCCACCAGTGACTCCGGGACAGAAGACGAAAAACTGTTTTTT. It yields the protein CATSDSGTEDEKLFF.

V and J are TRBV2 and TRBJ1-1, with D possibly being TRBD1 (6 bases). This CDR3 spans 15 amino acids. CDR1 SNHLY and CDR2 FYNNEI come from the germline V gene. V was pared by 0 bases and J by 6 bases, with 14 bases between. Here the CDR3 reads CASSEALDGGPEAFF. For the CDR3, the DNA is TGTGCCAGCAGTGAAGCGCTAGATGGGGGGCCTGAAGCTTTCTTT.

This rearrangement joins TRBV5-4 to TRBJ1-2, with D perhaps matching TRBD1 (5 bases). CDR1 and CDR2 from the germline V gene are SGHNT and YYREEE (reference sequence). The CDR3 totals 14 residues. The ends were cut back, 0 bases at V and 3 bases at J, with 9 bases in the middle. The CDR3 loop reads CASSLVGTDYGYTF. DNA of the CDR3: TGTGCCAGCAGCTTGGTCGGGACGGACTATGGCTACACCTTC.

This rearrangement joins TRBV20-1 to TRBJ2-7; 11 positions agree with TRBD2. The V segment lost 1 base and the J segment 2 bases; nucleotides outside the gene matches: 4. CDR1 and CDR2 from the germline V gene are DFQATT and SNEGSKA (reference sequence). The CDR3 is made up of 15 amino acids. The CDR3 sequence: CSARVGTSGTYEQYF. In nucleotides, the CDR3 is TGCAGTGCTAGAGTAGGGACTAGCGGCACCTACGAGCAGTACTTC.

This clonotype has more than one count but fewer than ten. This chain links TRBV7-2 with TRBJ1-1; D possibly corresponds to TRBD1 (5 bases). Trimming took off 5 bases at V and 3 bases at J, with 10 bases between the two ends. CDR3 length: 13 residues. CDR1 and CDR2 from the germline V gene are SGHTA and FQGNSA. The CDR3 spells CASSGARDTEAFF. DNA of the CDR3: TGTGCCAGCAGCGGGGCCAGGGACACTGAAGCTTTCTTT. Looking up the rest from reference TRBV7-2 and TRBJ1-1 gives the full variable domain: GAGVSQSPSNKVTEKGKDVELRCDPISGHTALYWYRQSLGQGLEFLIYFQGNSAPDKSGLPSDRFSAERTGGSVSTLTIQRTQQEDSAVYLCASSGARDTEAFFGQGTRLTVV.

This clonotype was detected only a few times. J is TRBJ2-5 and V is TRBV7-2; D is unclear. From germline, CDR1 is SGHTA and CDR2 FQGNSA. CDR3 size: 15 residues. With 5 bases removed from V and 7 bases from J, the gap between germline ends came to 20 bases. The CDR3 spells CASSRRSTPVGTQYF. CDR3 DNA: TGTGCCAGCAGCCGCCGGTCTACCCCCGTCGGGACCCAGTACTTC.

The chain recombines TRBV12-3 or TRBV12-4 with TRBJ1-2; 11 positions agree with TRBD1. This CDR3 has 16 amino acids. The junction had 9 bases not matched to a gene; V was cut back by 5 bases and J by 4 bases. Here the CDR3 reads CASSPRGQGAGYGYTF. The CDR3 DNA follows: TGTGCCAGCAGTCCGCGAGGACAGGGGGCGGGCTATGGCTACACCTTC.

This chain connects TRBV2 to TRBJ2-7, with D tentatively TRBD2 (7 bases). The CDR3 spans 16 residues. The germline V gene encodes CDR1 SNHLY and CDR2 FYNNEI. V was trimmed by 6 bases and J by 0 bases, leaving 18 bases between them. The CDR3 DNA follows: TGTGCCAGCAGACTAATGTCAGGGGACTACTCCTACGAGCAGTACTTC. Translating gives CASRLMSGDYSYEQYF.

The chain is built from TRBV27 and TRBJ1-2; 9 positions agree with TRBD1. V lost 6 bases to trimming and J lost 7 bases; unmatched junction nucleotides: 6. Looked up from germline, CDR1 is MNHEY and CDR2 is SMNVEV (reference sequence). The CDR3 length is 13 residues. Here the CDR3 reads CASSPQGAGGYTF. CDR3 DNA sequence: TGTGCCAGCAGCCCACAGGGGGCGGGTGGCTACACCTTC.

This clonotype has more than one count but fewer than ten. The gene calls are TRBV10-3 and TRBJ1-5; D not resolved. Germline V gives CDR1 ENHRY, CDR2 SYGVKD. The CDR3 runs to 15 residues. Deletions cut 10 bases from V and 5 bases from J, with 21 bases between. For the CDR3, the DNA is TGTGCCACCCGGATGGGAACTCCCGCGGATCAGCCCCAGCATTTT. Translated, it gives CATRMGTPADQPQHF.

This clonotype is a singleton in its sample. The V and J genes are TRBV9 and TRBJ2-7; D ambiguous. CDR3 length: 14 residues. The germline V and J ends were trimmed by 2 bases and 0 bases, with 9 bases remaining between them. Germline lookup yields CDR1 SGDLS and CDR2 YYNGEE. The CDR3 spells CASSVGPYSYEQYF. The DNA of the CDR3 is TGTGCCAGCAGCGTTGGACCCTACTCCTACGAGCAGTACTTC.

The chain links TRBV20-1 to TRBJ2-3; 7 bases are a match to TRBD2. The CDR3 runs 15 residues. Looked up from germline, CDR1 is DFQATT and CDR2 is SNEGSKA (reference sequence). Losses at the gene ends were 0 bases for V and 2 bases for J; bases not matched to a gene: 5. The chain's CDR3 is CSARDGGEDTDTQYF. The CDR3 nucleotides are TGCAGTGCTAGAGATGGGGGGGAGGACACAGATACGCAGTATTTT.

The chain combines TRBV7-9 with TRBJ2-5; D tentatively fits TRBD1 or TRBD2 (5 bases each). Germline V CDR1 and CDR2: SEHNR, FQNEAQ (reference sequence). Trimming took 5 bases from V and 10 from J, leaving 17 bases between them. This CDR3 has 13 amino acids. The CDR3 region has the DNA TGTGCCAGCAGCCTTGGGGACCGACCCTACCAGTACTTC. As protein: CASSLGDRPYQYF.

The CDR3 here is CASSLVTDTQYF. For the CDR3, the DNA is TGTGCCAGCAGCCTGGTCACAGATACGCAGTATTTT. V usage is TRBV12-3 or TRBV12-4 and J usage is TRBJ2-3; no clear D gene. The CDR3 covers 12 residues. The V and J ends lost 6 bases and 2 bases respectively, with 6 bases between them.

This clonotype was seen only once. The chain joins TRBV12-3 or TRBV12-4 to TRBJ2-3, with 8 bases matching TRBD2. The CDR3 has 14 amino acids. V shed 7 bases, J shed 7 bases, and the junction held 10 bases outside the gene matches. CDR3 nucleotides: TGTGCCAGCACCTCCGGGGGGGGGCACAATACGCAGTATTTT. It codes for CASTSGGGHNTQYF.

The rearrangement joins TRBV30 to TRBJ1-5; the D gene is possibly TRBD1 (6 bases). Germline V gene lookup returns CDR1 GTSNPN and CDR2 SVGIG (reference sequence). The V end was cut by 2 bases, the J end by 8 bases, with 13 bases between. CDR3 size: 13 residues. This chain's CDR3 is CAWSSRDTEPQHF. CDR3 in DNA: TGTGCCTGGAGTTCCCGGGACACGGAGCCCCAGCATTTT. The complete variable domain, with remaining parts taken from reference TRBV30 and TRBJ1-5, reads SQTIHQWPATLVQPVGSPLSLECTVEGTSNPNLYWYRQAAGRGLQLLFYSVGIGQISSEVPQNLSASRPQDRQFILSSKKLLLSDSGFYLCAWSSRDTEPQHFGDGTRLSIL.

The CDR3 sequence is CASSLTGRETIGTDTQYF. As DNA, the CDR3 is TGTGCCAGCAGCTTAACTGGGAGAGAAACAATCGGCACAGATACGCAGTATTTT. The J gene is TRBJ2-3, the V gene TRBV7-3, with a tentative D call TRBD2 (5 bases). The CDR3 has 18 residues. V lost 0 bases, J lost 1 base, and 17 bases lay in between. Germline V gives CDR1 SGHTA, CDR2 FQGTGA.

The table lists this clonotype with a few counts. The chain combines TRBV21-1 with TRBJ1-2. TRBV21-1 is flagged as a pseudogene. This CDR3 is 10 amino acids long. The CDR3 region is CASSKFGYTF. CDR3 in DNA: TGTGCCAGCAGCAAGTTTGGCTACACCTTC.

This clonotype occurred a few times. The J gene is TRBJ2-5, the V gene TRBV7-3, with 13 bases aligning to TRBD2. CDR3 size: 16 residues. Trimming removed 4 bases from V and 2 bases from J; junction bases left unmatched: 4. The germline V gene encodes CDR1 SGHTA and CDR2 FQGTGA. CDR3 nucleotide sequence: TGTGCCAGCAGCTCCGGGGGACTAGCGGGACAAGAGACCCAGTACTTC. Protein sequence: CASSSGGLAGQETQYF.